The 22 T cell receptor beta chains presented below share a single source sample, sequenced in a study of blood T cell repertoires in COVID-19. The table came from immunoSEQ multiplex PCR; TCRdb's copy has only in-frame clones and leaves some out. The repertoire includes some 120,000 clones, 85% to 90% of them detected once, and less than 2% sits in the top ten. The sample consisted of peripheral blood. These receptor sequences come from a human donor in a cohort sampled during active COVID-19.

The chain is built from TRBV19 and TRBJ2-1; 7 bases align to TRBD1. The length of the CDR3 is 15 residues. Per germline, CDR1 LNHDA and CDR2 SQIVND (reference sequence). Losses at the gene ends were 7 bases for V and 6 bases for J; bases not matched to a gene: 12. The CDR3: CASKRWDSESNEQFF. The CDR3 coding sequence is TGTGCCAGTAAACGATGGGACAGTGAGTCCAATGAGCAGTTCTTC.

J is TRBJ2-7 and V is TRBV10-3; TRBD1 aligns across 7 bases. Losses at the gene ends were 5 bases for V and 2 bases for J; bases not matched to a gene: 6. CDR3 length equals 14 residues. In germline, CDR1 is ENHRY, CDR2 SYGVKD. The DNA for the CDR3 is TGTGCCATCAGTTCAGGGACAGAACCCTACGAGCAGTACTTC. This gives the protein CAISSGTEPYEQYF.

The chain uses TRBV9 and TRBJ2-7; no clear D. Germline-derived CDR1 and CDR2 are SGDLS and YYNGEE. This CDR3 comprises 15 residues. V was trimmed by 0 bases and J by 2 bases, leaving 12 bases between them. The CDR3 bases are TGTGCCAGCAGCGTAGCGGCCCAGGCCCCCTACGAGCAGTACTTC. As protein: CASSVAAQAPYEQYF.

The CDR3, as DNA: TGTGCCAGCAGCGTAGGTCTAGCGGGAGCGGGGGGTGGGTATGAGCAGTTCTTC. Translating gives CASSVGLAGAGGGYEQFF. The chain links TRBV9 to TRBJ2-1; 10 bases align to TRBD2. CDR3 size: 18 residues. V was pared by 0 bases and J by 8 bases, with 14 bases of the junction left unmatched. Looked up from germline, CDR1 is SGDLS and CDR2 is YYNGEE.

This chain uses TRBV7-9 with TRBJ2-1; TRBD2 matches 7 bases. V was clipped by 7 bases and J by 1 base; unmatched bases: 7. In germline, CDR1 is SEHNR, CDR2 FQNEAQ (reference sequence). The CDR3 consists of 15 residues. The CDR3 DNA reads as TGTGCCAGCACTAGCGGCCCCGAGTCCTACAATGAGCAGTTCTTC. Its translation is CASTSGPESYNEQFF.

About this clone: Lacking the conserved final phenylalanine or tryptophan, this CDR3 likely reflects a read error. The DNA is omitted, as the CDR3 cannot be located on it reliably, and the CDR3 follows TCRdb's listing. V is TRBV6-1 and J is TRBJ1-2. Germline CDR1 MNHNS, CDR2 SASEGT. The CDR3 totals 13 residues, both ends included. CDR3 residues: CASSEARRGNDDL.

The rearrangement joins TRBV4-1 to TRBJ2-5; 9 bases line up with TRBD2. The CDR3 totals 18 residues. V was pared by 3 bases and J by 5 bases, with 16 bases of the junction left unmatched. Germline CDR1 MGHRA, CDR2 YSYEKL. The CDR3 protein is CASSHGQNSGREGETQYF. Written as DNA, the CDR3 is TGCGCCAGCAGCCATGGGCAGAATAGCGGGAGAGAGGGGGAGACCCAGTACTTC.

This clone was counted many times. V gene TRBV7-9 combines with J gene TRBJ1-4; 7 positions agree with TRBD1. The germline gives CDR1 SEHNR, CDR2 FQNEAQ (reference sequence). The CDR3 has 15 amino acids. V dropped 1 base and J dropped 6; count of bases not matched to a gene: 5. The CDR3 nucleotides read TGTGCCAGCAGCTTAGGTGGGACAGCAGATGAAAAACTGTTTTTT. It yields the protein CASSLGGTADEKLFF.

The V gene is TRBV28, the J gene TRBJ2-1; 10 nucleotides agree with TRBD2. Germline CDR1 reads MDHEN; CDR2 reads SYDVKM. The J segment lost 2 bases and the V segment lost 1 base, leaving 8 bases of the junction unmatched. The CDR3 consists of 18 residues. CDR3 DNA: TGTGCCAGCAGTTTATTGGCTAGCGGGAGAAGGGCCTACAATGAGCAGTTCTTC. It is translated as CASSLLASGRRAYNEQFF.

The genes are TRBV28 and TRBJ2-5; weak D call: TRBD2 (6 bases). The germline CDR1 and CDR2 sequences are MDHEN and SYDVKM. Trimming stripped 4 bases from V and 5 bases from J, with 17 bases between. The CDR3 has 15 amino acids. Here the CDR3 DNA reads TGTGCCAGCAGTTGGCGGGGCTTTGATGGGGAGACCCAGTACTTC. Protein sequence: CASSWRGFDGETQYF.

For this clone: Other DNA sequences in this sample translate to the same CDR3. The rearrangement uses TRBV5-1 and TRBJ2-3, with 11 bases matching TRBD1. Germline CDR1 and CDR2: SGHRS and YFSETQ. V gave up 0 bases and J gave up 6 bases; unmatched junction bases: 6. The CDR3 spans 16 residues. The CDR3 here is CASSLGGQGASDTQYF. CDR3 DNA: TGCGCCAGCAGCTTGGGAGGACAGGGGGCATCGGATACGCAGTATTTT. The full variable domain, with the rest looked up from reference TRBV5-1 and TRBJ2-3, is KAGVTQTPRYLIKTRGQQVTLSCSPISGHRSVSWYQQTPGQGLQFLFEYFSETQRNKGNFPGRFSGRQFSNSRSEMNVSTLELGDSALYLCASSLGGQGASDTQYFGPGTRLTVL.

V usage is TRBV18 and J usage is TRBJ1-1; TRBD1 might be the D (5 bases). Germline CDR1 and CDR2: KGHSH and LQKENI. The CDR3 is 14 residues long. With 3 bases removed from V and 1 base from J, the gap between germline ends came to 9 bases. The CDR3 spells CASSPNGGNTEAFF. The DNA for the CDR3 is TGTGCCAGCTCACCCAACGGGGGGAACACTGAAGCTTTCTTT.

This clone was counted once. The rearrangement links TRBV5-4 to TRBJ1-2, with D perhaps matching TRBD1 (6 bases). This CDR3 region has 14 residues. Trimming pared 1 base from V and 7 bases from J, leaving 14 bases between. Germline V gives CDR1 SGHNT, CDR2 YYREEE (reference sequence). The CDR3 is CASSLPGRGGGYTF. CDR3 coding DNA: TGTGCCAGCAGCTTGCCGGGCAGGGGTGGTGGCTACACCTTC.

The chain is built from TRBV4-1 and TRBJ2-7; 7 bases are a match to TRBD2. From germline, CDR1 is MGHRA and CDR2 YSYEKL. V trimming: 3 bases; J trimming: 3 bases; junction bases outside the gene matches: 8. CDR3 length equals 15 residues. This CDR3 is CASSQAGLAVYEQYF. DNA of the CDR3: TGCGCCAGCAGCCAGGCGGGGCTAGCGGTCTACGAGCAGTACTTC.

The genes are TRBV6-6 and TRBJ2-3; no reliable D call. V gave up 0 bases and J gave up 6 bases, with 13 bases separating them. CDR3 length equals 15 residues. Germline CDR1 and CDR2: MNHNY and SVGAGI (reference sequence). The chain's CDR3 is CASSYSGGQIDTQYF. The CDR3 DNA reads as TGTGCCAGCAGTTACTCTGGTGGGCAGATCGATACGCAGTATTTT.

The rearrangement joins TRBV28 to TRBJ1-1, with 8 bases identical to TRBD1. Per germline, CDR1 MDHEN and CDR2 SYDVKM. The CDR3 runs 12 residues. DNA of the CDR3: TGTGCTGGCCGGACAGGGACCACTGAAGCTTTCTTT. It specifies CAGRTGTTEAFF.

V gene TRBV28 combines with J gene TRBJ2-4; the D gene is possibly TRBD1 (6 bases). The CDR3 totals 13 residues. Trimming removed 4 bases from V and 4 bases from J, with 8 bases in between. CDR1 and CDR2 (germline): MDHEN, SYDVKM. The DNA of the CDR3 is TGTGCCAGCAGTTATGGACAGAAAAACATTCAGTACTTC. It codes for CASSYGQKNIQYF.

The rearrangement uses TRBV9 and TRBJ2-3; D perhaps matches TRBD2 (7 bases). V was cut by 3 bases and J by 11 bases, with 10 bases left in between. Germline loops: CDR1 SGDLS, CDR2 YYNGEE. CDR3 size: 11 residues. The CDR3 region is CASSAAGQQYF. As DNA, the CDR3 is TGTGCCAGCAGCGCAGCGGGACAGCAGTATTTT.

The chain recombines TRBV4-2 with TRBJ2-1, with 10 bases identical to TRBD2. With 0 bases clipped from V and 7 bases from J, the junction kept 9 bases outside the gene matches. This CDR3 spans 17 amino acids. CDR1 is LGHNA, CDR2 YNFKEQ, per germline. The DNA for the CDR3 is TGTGCCAGCAGCCAAGATCCAGCGGGAGGGCCAGGTAATGAGCAGTTCTTC. Protein: CASSQDPAGGPGNEQFF.

About this clone itself: The same CDR3 can be traced to other DNA sequences in this sample. The rearrangement joins TRBV9 to TRBJ2-7; TRBD2 agrees at 10 bases. The CDR3 consists of 17 residues. V gave up 0 bases and J gave up 0 bases; unmatched junction bases: 6. From germline, CDR1 is SGDLS and CDR2 YYNGEE. CDR3 in DNA: TGTGCCAGCAGCGTAGCTACTAGCGGGGTGTCCTCCTACGAGCAGTACTTC. It translates to CASSVATSGVSSYEQYF.

This rearrangement joins TRBV7-2 to TRBJ2-7; D possibly corresponds to TRBD1 (5 bases). CDR3 length equals 14 residues. V was cut by 5 bases and J by 4 bases, with 15 bases left in between. Germline CDR1 is SGHTA and CDR2 is FQGNSA. In DNA, the CDR3 is TGTGCCAGCAGCCCTGTCGTAGGGGCTTACGAGCAGTACTTC. Its protein product is CASSPVVGAYEQYF.

The V and J genes are TRBV15 and TRBJ1-4; no clear D gene. Trimming removed 1 base from V and 5 bases from J, with 5 bases in between. CDR1 is LNHNV and CDR2 is YYDKDF in the germline V gene (reference sequence). The CDR3 loop spans 13 amino acids. The CDR3 loop is CATSRALNEKLFF. DNA of the CDR3: TGTGCCACCAGCAGAGCCCTGAATGAAAAACTGTTTTTT.